This TCR beta chain was recorded in a study of blood T cell repertoires in COVID-19. Turning to the study itself: From T cells, B-cell-depleted T cells, or PBMCs came the material, which was cDNA or gDNA.

Germline lookup yields CDR1 MRHNA and CDR2 SNTAGT. Trimming shortened V by 0 bases and J by 10 bases, and 13 bases separated the two germline ends. The CDR3 extends over 14 amino acids. In the original workflow: Cell counts per sample came from amplifying reference gene primers. Assay used: immunoSEQ multiplex PCR; TCRdb lists only in-frame clones, some missing. V and J calls and clone size come straight from that table; D and trimming were deduced from the DNA. Of 50,000 to 70,000 clones in the sample, about nine tenths are singletons; the top ten hold about 9.1%. Source material: peripheral blood. The chain recombines TRBV6-4 with TRBJ2-1; D possibly corresponds to TRBD2 (5 bases). The source is a woman of 80 years or more with active COVID-19. DNA for the CDR3: TGTGCCAGCAGTGACTCGATCGGAGGAGACGAGCAGTTCTTC. It yields the protein CASSDSIGGDEQFF.